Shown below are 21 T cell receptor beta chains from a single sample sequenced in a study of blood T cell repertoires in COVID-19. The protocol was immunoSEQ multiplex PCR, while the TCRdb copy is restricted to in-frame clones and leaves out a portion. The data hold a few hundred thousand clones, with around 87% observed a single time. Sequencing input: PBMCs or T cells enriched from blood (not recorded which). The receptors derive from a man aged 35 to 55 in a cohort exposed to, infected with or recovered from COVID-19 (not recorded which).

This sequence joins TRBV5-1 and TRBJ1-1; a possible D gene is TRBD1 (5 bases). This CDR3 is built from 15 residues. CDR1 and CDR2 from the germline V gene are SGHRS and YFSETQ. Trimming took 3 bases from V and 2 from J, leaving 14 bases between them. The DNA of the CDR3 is TGCGCCAGCAGCTGGACCGGGACTTTCAACACTGAAGCTTTCTTT. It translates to CASSWTGTFNTEAFF.

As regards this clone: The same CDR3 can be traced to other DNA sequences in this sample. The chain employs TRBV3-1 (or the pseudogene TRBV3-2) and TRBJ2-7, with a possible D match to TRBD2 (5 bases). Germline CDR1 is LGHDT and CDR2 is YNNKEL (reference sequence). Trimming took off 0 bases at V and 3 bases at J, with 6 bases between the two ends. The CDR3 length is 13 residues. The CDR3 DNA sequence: TGTGCCAGCAGCCAAGAGGGAGTCTACGAGCAGTACTTC. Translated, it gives CASSQEGVYEQYF.

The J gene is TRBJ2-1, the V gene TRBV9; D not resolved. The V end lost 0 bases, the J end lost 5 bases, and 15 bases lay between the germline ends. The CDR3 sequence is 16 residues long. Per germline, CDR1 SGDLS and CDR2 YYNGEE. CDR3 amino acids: CASSVGTNGYHNEQFF. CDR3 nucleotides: TGTGCCAGCAGCGTAGGTACTAATGGGTACCACAATGAGCAGTTCTTC.

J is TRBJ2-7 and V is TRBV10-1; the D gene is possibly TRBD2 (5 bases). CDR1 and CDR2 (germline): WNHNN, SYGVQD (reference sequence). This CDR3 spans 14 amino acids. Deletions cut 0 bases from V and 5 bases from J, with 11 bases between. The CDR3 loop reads CASSESNREHEQYF. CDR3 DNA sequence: TGCGCCAGCAGTGAGTCGAACCGGGAACACGAGCAGTACTTC.

This CDR3 is CAIRGPGTGGNLGEQFF. DNA for the CDR3: TGTGCCATCAGGGGACCCGGGACAGGGGGCAATTTGGGTGAGCAGTTCTTC. The chain employs TRBV10-3 and TRBJ2-1, with TRBD1 matching 12 bases. There are 17 residues in the CDR3. Germline lookup yields CDR1 ENHRY and CDR2 SYGVKD. Trimming at V came to 6 bases and at J to 9 bases, leaving 15 bases not matched to a gene.

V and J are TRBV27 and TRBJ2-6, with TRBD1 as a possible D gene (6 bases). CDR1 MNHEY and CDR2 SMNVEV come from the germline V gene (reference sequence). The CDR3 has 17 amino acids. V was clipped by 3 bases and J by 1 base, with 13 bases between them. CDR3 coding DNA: TGTGCCAGCAGTTTCCGGCAGGGGATATCTGGGGCCAACGTCCTGACTTTC. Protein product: CASSFRQGISGANVLTF.

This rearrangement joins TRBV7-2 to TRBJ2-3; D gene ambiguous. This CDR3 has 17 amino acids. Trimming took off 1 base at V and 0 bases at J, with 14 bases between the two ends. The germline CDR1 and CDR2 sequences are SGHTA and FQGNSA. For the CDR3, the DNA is TGTGCCAGCAGCTTAGAATTCCGGTTTTCTAGCACAGATACGCAGTATTTT. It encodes CASSLEFRFSSTDTQYF. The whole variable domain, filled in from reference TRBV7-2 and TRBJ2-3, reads GAGVSQSPSNKVTEKGKDVELRCDPISGHTALYWYRQSLGQGLEFLIYFQGNSAPDKSGLPSDRFSAERTGGSVSTLTIQRTQQEDSAVYLCASSLEFRFSSTDTQYFGPGTRLTVL.

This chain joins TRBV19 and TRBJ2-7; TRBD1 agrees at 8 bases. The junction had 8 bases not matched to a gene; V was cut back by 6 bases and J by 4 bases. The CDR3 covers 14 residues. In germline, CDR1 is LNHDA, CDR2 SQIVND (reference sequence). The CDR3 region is CASSRQGLGYEQYF. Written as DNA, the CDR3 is TGTGCCAGTAGCAGACAGGGGCTTGGGTACGAGCAGTACTTC.

CDR3 protein: CASSPGQGAGQPQHF. The CDR3 DNA reads as TGTGCCAGCAGTCCAGGACAGGGGGCGGGTCAGCCCCAGCATTTT. V and J are TRBV27 and TRBJ1-5, with 11 bases aligning to TRBD1. The CDR3 spans 15 residues. Germline-derived CDR1 and CDR2 are MNHEY and SMNVEV (reference sequence). The ends lost 5 bases at V and 6 bases at J; junction bases unmatched: 6.

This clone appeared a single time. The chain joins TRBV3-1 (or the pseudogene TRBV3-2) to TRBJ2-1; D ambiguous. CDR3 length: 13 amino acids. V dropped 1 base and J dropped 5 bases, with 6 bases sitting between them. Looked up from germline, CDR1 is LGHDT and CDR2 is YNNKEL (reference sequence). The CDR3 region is CASSQAFHNEQFF. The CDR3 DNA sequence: TGTGCCAGCAGCCAAGCCTTCCACAATGAGCAGTTCTTC.

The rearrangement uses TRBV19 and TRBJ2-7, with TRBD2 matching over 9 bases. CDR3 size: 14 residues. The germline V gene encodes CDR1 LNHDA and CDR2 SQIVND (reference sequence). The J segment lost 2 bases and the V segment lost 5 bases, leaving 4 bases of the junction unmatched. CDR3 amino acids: CASSSLAGPYEQYF. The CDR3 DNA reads TGTGCCAGTAGTTCGCTAGCGGGACCCTACGAGCAGTACTTC.

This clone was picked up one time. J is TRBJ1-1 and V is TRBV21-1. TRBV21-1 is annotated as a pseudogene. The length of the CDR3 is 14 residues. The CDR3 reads CASSGRVLNTEAFF. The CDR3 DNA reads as TGTGCCAGCAGCGGGAGGGTCCTGAACACTGAAGCTTTCTTT.

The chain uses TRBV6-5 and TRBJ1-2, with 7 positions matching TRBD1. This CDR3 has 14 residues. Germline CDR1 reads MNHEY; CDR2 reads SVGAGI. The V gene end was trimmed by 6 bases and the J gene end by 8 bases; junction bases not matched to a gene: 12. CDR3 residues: CASRTDRDGYGYTF. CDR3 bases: TGTGCCAGCAGGACCGACAGGGACGGTTACGGCTACACCTTC.

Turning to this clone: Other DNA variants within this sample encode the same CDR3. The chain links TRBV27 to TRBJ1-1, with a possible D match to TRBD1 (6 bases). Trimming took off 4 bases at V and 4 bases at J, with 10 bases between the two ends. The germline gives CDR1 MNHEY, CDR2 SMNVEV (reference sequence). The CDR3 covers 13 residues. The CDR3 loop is CASSSQGGTEAFF. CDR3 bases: TGTGCCAGCAGTTCCCAAGGGGGCACTGAAGCTTTCTTT.

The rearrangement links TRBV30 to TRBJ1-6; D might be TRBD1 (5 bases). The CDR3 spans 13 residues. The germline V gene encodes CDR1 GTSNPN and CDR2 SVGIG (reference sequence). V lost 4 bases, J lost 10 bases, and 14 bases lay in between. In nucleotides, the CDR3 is TGTGCCTGGATGAGCAGGGTTGGCTCACCCCTCCACTTT. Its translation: CAWMSRVGSPLHF.

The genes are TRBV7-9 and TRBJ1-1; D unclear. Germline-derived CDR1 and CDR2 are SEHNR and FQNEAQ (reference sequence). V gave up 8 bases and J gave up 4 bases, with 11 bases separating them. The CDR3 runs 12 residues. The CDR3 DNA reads TGTGCCAGCGGGAGACTATCCACTGAAGCTTTCTTT. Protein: CASGRLSTEAFF.

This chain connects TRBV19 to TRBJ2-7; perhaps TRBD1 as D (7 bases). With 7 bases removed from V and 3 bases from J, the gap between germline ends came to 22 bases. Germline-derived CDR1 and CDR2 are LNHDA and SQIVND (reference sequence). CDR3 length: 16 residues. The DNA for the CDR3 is TGTGCCAGTACCCAGGGGGGAACAACGGGTAACTACGAGCAGTACTTC. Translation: CASTQGGTTGNYEQYF.

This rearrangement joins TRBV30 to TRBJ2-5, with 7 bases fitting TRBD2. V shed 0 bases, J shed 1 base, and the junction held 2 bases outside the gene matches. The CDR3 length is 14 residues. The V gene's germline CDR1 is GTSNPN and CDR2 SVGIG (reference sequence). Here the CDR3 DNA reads TGTGCCTGGAGTGTGGGAGGGCTCCAAGAGACCCAGTACTTC. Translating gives CAWSVGGLQETQYF.

The CDR3 spells CASSASGSNQPQHF. The DNA for the CDR3 is TGTGCCAGCAGTGCTTCGGGGAGCAATCAGCCCCAGCATTTT. This sequence joins TRBV25-1 and TRBJ1-5; D is undetermined. The germline V and J ends were trimmed by 4 bases and 1 base, with 8 bases remaining between them. Germline V gene data show CDR1 as MGHDK and CDR2 as SYGVNS. The CDR3 sequence is 14 residues long. Full variable domain (missing parts from reference TRBV25-1 and TRBJ1-5): EADIYQTPRYLVIGTGKKITLECSQTMGHDKMYWYQQDPGMELHLIHYSYGVNSTEKGDLSSESTVSRIRTEHFPLTLESARPSHTSQYLCASSASGSNQPQHFGDGTRLSIL.

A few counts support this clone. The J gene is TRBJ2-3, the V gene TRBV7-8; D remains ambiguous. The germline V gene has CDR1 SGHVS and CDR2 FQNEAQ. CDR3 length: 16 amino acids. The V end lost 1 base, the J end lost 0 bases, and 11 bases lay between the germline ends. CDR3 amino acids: CASSLVPVSSTDTQYF. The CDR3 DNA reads TGTGCCAGCAGCTTAGTCCCCGTTTCTAGCACAGATACGCAGTATTTT.

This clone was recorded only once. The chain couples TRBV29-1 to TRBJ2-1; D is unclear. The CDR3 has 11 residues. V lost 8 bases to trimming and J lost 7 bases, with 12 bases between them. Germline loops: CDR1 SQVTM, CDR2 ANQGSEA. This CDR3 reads CSTRWRNEQFF. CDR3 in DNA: TGCAGCACTCGGTGGCGGAATGAGCAGTTCTTC.